This paragraph covers one T cell receptor beta chain sequence. Its target is not known. The CDR3 sequence is 15 residues long. Germline V gene data show CDR1 as SNHLY and CDR2 as FYNNEI. Between the trimmed V and J ends, which lost 1 base and 7 bases, there was a span of 14 bases. Method: immunoSEQ multiplex PCR; TCRdb's copy keeps in-frame clones and lacks some. The top ten clones hold more than 3.5% of a sample with about 440,000 clones, roughly 87% of them seen once. The treatment: some 19 received Ad26.COV2.S at low or high dose, single or two shots; about 5 received placebo; per-sample allocation not given. Samples were taken on day 63 after the first vaccine or placebo injection. This specimen comes from a study of Ad26.COV2.S vaccination and SARS-CoV-2 variants. Study results and caveats: Responses of T cells in total may have been underestimated by the TCR breadth and depth analyses. CD8+ and CD4+ T cells specific for spike reportedly responded with substantial breadth after vaccination.

The rearrangement joins TRBV2 to TRBJ2-1; TRBD2 is a possible D gene (6 bases). This TCR came from a person between 18 and 65 years old who received the Ad26.COV2.S COVID-19 vaccine or a placebo. The sample was peripheral blood, taken in a trial of Ad26.COV2.S vaccine versus placebo. CDR3 region: CASSEEARGGNEQFF. The DNA of the CDR3 is TGTGCCAGCAGTGAAGAGGCCCGTGGGGGGAATGAGCAGTTCTTC. Full variable domain (remainder filled in from reference TRBV2 and TRBJ2-1): EPEVTQTPSHQVTQMGQEVILRCVPISNHLYFYWYRQILGQKVEFLVSFYNNEISEKSEIFDDQFSVERPDGSNFTLKIRSTKLEDSAMYFCASSEEARGGNEQFFGPGTRLTVL.